This TCR beta chain stems from a study of beta chain features in type 1 diabetes. Findings and limits, study-wide: Researchers report that Type 1 diabetes patients had moderately but significantly shorter TCRB CDR3s across all four CD4+ subsets. It was among patients, rather than healthy donors, that naive, central memory and Treg TCRB repertoires appeared more similar.

In germline, CDR1 is MDHEN, CDR2 SYDVKM. This CDR3 has 15 amino acids. Trimming took off 5 bases at V and 4 bases at J, with 15 bases between the two ends. Sequencing targeted expressed TCRB transcripts, as all isolated RNA had been reverse transcribed. Produced via immunoSEQ multiplex PCR; TCRdb's table is partial and in-frame only. The sample contains 900,000 or so clones, roughly 17% of which appear only once. This clone has a handful of counts. Its antigen is undetermined. This sequence was found in a woman aged 18-29 years in good health. V usage is TRBV28 and J usage is TRBJ1-3, with D possibly TRBD1 on 5 matching bases. Sequencing used naive CD4+ T cells from blood. CDR3 amino acids: CASSRPPGLGNTIYF. CDR3 bases: TGTGCCAGCAGTCGACCCCCGGGACTCGGAAACACCATATATTTT.